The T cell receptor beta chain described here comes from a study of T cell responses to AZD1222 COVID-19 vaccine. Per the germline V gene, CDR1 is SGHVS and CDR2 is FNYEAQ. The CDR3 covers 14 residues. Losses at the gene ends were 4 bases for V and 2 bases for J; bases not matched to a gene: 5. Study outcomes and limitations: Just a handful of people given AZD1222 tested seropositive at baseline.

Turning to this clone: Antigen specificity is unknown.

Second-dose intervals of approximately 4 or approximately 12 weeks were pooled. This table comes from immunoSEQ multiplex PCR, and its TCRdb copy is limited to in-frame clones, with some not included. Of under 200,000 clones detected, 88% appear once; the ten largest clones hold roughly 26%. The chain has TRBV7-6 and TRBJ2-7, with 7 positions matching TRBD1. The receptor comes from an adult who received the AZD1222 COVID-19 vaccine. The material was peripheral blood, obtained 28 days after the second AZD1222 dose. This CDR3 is CASSSSGQAYEQYF. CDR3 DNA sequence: TGTGCCAGCAGCTCCTCCGGACAGGCCTACGAGCAGTACTTC. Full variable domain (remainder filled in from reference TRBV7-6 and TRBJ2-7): GAGVSQSPRYKVTKRGQDVALRCDPISGHVSLYWYRQALGQGPEFLTYFNYEAQQDKSGLPNDRFSAERPEGSISTLTIQRTEQRDSAMYRCASSSSGQAYEQYFGPGTRLTVT.